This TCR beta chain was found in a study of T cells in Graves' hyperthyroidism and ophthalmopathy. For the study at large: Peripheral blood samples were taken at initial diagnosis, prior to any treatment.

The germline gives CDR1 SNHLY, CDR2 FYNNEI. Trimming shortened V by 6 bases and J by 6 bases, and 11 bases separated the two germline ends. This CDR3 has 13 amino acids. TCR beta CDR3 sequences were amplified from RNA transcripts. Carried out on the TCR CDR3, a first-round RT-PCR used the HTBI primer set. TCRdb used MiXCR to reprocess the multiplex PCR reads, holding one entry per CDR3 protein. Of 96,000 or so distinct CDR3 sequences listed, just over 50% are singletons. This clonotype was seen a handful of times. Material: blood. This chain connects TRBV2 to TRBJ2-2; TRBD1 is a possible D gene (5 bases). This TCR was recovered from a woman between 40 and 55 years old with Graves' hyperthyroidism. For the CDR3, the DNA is TGTGCCAGCAGCCAGGGCAATTCCGGGGAGCTGTTTTTT. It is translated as CASSQGNSGELFF. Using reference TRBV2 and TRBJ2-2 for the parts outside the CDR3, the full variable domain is EPEVTQTPSHQVTQMGQEVILRCVPISNHLYFYWYRQILGQKVEFLVSFYNNEISEKSEIFDDQFSVERPDGSNFTLKIRSTKLEDSAMYFCASSQGNSGELFFGEGSRLTVL.